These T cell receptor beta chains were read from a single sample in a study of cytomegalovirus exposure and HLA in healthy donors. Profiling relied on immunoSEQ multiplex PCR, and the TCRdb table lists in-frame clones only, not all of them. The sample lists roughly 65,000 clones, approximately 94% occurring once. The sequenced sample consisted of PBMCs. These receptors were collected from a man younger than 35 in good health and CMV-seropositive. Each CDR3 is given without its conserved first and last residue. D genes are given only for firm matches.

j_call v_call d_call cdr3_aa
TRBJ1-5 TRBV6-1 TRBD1 ASRVGTVSNQPQH
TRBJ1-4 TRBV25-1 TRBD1 ASSDLRGTDVEKLF
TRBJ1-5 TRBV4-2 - ASSQDLGQPQH
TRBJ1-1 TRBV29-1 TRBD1 SVVRGTGAGEAF
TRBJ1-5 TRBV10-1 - ASRAGNLNQPQH
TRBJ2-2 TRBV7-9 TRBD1 ACPRTGITGELF
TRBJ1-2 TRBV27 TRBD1 ASSLVPTGGGGYT
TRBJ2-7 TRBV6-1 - ASSELLSYYEQY
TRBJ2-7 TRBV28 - ASSLSRWSSYEQY
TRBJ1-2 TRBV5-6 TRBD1 ASSLLLYRFQGENYGYT
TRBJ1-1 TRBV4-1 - ASSQGLSGARSGEAF
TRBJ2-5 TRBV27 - ASSPDQETQY
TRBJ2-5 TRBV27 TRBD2 ASRPGTSGRARETQY
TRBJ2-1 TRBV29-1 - SLRDSYNEQF
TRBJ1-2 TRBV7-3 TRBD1 ASSTLTGFDGYT
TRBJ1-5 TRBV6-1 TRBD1 ASKGLRTGDQPQH
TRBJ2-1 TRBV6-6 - ASRTRDEQF
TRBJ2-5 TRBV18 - ASSPGSGRETQY
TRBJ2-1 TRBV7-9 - ASSLSGDNEQF
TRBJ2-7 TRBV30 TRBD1 AWGTGGFFEQY
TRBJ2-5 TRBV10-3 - AISEERQETQY
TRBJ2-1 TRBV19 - ASSIDSAGTRGSYNEQF
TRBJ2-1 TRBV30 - AGRQGYNEQF
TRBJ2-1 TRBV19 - ASSIRESDYNEQF
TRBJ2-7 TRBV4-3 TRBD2 ASSQEIGEAGGLYEQY
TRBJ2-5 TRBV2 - ASGEQGPETQY
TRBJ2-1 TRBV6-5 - ASSRGTHGGGEQF
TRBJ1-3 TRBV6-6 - ASSHEGSGNTIY
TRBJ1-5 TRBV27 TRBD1 ASSFDRDGNQPQH
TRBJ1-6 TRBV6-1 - ASSEPEGSSPLH
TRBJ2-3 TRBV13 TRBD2 ASSFPTRLAGGRCSDTQY
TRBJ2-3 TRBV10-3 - AISGQFLSTDTQY
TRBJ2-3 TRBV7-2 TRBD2 ASSPGREPDTQY
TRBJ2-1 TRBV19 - ASSMGVSSYNEQF
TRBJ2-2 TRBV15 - ATSRDSVDRELF
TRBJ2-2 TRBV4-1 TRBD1 ASSQDMGQIGELF
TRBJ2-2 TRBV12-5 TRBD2 ASGLQTGLAGDGVSTGELF
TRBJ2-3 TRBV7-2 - ASSLKNDGGRTDTQY
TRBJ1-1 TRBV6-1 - ASSLGGTNTEAF
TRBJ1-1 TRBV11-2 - ASSEMGLRKLRTEAF
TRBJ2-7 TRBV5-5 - ASSLVGHSWYEQY
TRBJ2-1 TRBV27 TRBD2 ASRLAGGHEQF
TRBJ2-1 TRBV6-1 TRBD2 ASSEAGAGGLSEQF
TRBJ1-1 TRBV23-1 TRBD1 ASSQGRGGANEAF
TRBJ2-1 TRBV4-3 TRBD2 ASSQVSGSSYNEQF
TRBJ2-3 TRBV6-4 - ASSEWGGSTDTQY
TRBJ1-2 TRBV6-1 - ASSETTNYGYT
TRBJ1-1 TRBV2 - ARRGTIHGTEAF
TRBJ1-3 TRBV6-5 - ASSRQGVGNTIY
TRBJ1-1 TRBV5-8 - ASSFAVFTEAF
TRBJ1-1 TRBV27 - ASSFAGGGGTEAF
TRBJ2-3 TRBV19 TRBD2 ASSERGGKDTQY
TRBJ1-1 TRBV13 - ASSLTRQVNTEAF
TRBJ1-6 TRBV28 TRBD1 ASSFGQGAYSPLH
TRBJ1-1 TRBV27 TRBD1 ASSLAGQGTNTEAF
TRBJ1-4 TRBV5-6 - ASSPEKGDPGEKLF
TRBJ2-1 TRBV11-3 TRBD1 ASSPRDSPNEQF